Below, 11 T cell receptor beta chains from the same sample are listed, as sequenced in a study of shared clonotypes between healthy human individuals. Naive-designated CD8 cells lacked CD45RO, were positively enriched for CCR7, and omitted terminally differentiated effector memory CD45RA+ cells. Repertoires were generated with immunoSEQ multiplex PCR, while TCRdb's copy carries only in-frame clones and drops some. Altogether approximately 2,000,000 clones are present, 90% to 95% being singletons, with the ten largest covering roughly 1.7%. Sequencing input: naive CD8+ T cells from PBMCs. The receptors were gathered from a man aged 18 to 35 in good health. Some clones in this sample may be carry-over from other donors' samples.

CDR3 amino acids: CATSRDLQRPAYNEQFF. The CDR3 nucleotides are TGTGCCACCAGCAGAGATCTGCAGCGCCCGGCTTACAATGAGCAGTTCTTC. J is TRBJ2-1 and V is TRBV15; D ambiguous. The CDR3 totals 17 residues. V was cut by 0 bases and J by 4 bases, with 16 bases left in between. Germline V gene data show CDR1 as LNHNV and CDR2 as YYDKDF (reference sequence).

This clone was recorded only once. The same CDR3 can be traced to other DNA sequences in this sample. The chain joins TRBV27 to TRBJ1-5, with D unclear. The CDR3 is made up of 16 amino acids. V was trimmed by 3 bases and J by 2 bases, leaving 14 bases between them. Per the germline V gene, CDR1 is MNHEY and CDR2 is SMNVEV (reference sequence). CDR3: CASSFSAGERNQPQHF. The CDR3 region has the DNA TGTGCCAGCAGTTTCAGCGCCGGGGAACGCAATCAGCCCCAGCATTTT.

This chain connects TRBV27 to TRBJ2-3; D gene unclear. This CDR3 is built from 15 residues. Per germline, CDR1 MNHEY and CDR2 SMNVEV (reference sequence). The V end lost 2 bases, the J end lost 2 bases, and 11 bases lay between the germline ends. The CDR3 DNA follows: TGTGCCAGCAGTTTAGGTTACTTCCCCACAGATACGCAGTATTTT. Translating it yields CASSLGYFPTDTQYF.

The chain recombines TRBV15 with TRBJ2-5; tentatively, D is TRBD1 (6 bases). The CDR3 contains 15 residues. Germline V gives CDR1 LNHNV, CDR2 YYDKDF (reference sequence). V was cut by 3 bases and J by 4 bases, with 15 bases left in between. This chain's CDR3 is CATSSLWTVVETQYF. CDR3 nucleotides: TGTGCCACCAGCAGTTTGTGGACAGTTGTAGAGACCCAGTACTTC.

V and J are TRBV5-1 and TRBJ2-7; D might be TRBD1 or TRBD2, each matching 5 bases. V was trimmed by 5 bases and J by 0 bases, leaving 15 bases between them. The CDR3 contains 15 residues. CDR1 and CDR2 (germline): SGHRS, YFSETQ. The CDR3 reads CASREGTASSYEQYF. The CDR3 DNA reads TGCGCCAGCAGGGAAGGGACGGCTAGCTCCTACGAGCAGTACTTC.

The rearrangement uses TRBV28 and TRBJ1-5; D is undetermined. Germline V CDR1 and CDR2: MDHEN, SYDVKM. The CDR3 loop spans 14 amino acids. The V end was cut by 4 bases, the J end by 4 bases, with 11 bases between. As DNA, the CDR3 is TGTGCCAGCAGTTCCAGCCACTATAATCAGCCCCAGCATTTT. Its protein product is CASSSSHYNQPQHF.

The J gene is TRBJ2-1, the V gene TRBV5-6; no reliable D call. The CDR3 spans 13 residues. Germline V gives CDR1 SGHDT, CDR2 YYEEEE. The V end lost 0 bases, the J end lost 4 bases, and 5 bases lay between the germline ends. The CDR3 DNA reads TGTGCCAGCAGCTTGGATCTGTACAATGAGCAGTTCTTC. It yields the protein CASSLDLYNEQFF.

The gene calls are TRBV7-9 and TRBJ2-1; 7 bases align to TRBD1. The germline V gene encodes CDR1 SEHNR and CDR2 FQNEAQ (reference sequence). The V gene end was trimmed by 5 bases and the J gene end by 0 bases; junction bases not matched to a gene: 4. CDR3 size: 15 residues. The CDR3 is CASSVDRNSYNEQFF. CDR3 in DNA: TGTGCCAGCAGCGTGGACAGGAACTCCTACAATGAGCAGTTCTTC.

The chain has TRBV6-1 and TRBJ2-1, with D hard to call. This CDR3 contains 15 residues. Trimming removed 3 bases at V and 7 bases at J, with 16 bases between. Germline V lookup: CDR1 MNHNS, CDR2 SASEGT. The CDR3 coding sequence is TGTGCCAGCAGTGAGAGAAGGTTTGAAAAGAATGAGCAGTTCTTC. It specifies CASSERRFEKNEQFF.

V and J are TRBV27 and TRBJ1-2; TRBD1 is a possible D gene (6 bases). The CDR3 spans 17 residues. Germline CDR1 and CDR2: MNHEY and SMNVEV (reference sequence). Trimming removed 4 bases at V and 1 base at J, with 19 bases between. The CDR3 bases are TGTGCCAGCAGTTCCCTTTTGGGGGCAGGAATTAACTATGGCTACACCTTC. It yields the protein CASSSLLGAGINYGYTF.

This clone is a singleton in its sample. The rearrangement uses TRBV9 and TRBJ2-4, with unresolved D. V lost 4 bases, J lost 0 bases, and 11 bases lay in between. Germline CDR1 and CDR2: SGDLS and YYNGEE. The CDR3 runs 15 residues. CDR3 nucleotides: TGTGCCAGCAGCTCGGTGGGTCTAGCCAAAAACATTCAGTACTTC. This gives the protein CASSSVGLAKNIQYF.